The 29 T cell receptor beta chains presented below share a single source sample, sequenced in a study of T cell clones after liver transplantation. Data came from immunoSEQ multiplex PCR; TCRdb stores just in-frame clones and leaves some out. In the table there are roughly 50,000 clones, approximately 88% of which are singletons. The source was CD4+ T cells from blood, collected before liver transplant. These receptors were collected from a human donor who received a liver transplant.

The genes are TRBV5-6 and TRBJ2-7; D not certain. The CDR3 contains 11 residues. Germline lookup yields CDR1 SGHDT and CDR2 YYEEEE. Trimming removed 1 base from V and 7 bases from J, with 6 bases in between. CDR3: CASSLLREQYF. CDR3 coding DNA: TGTGCCAGCAGCTTGCTGCGGGAGCAGTACTTC.

The chain links TRBV15 to TRBJ1-2; no clear D. Trimming took 1 base from V and 0 from J, leaving 15 bases between them. The germline CDR1 and CDR2 sequences are LNHNV and YYDKDF (reference sequence). CDR3 length: 17 residues. The CDR3 loop is CATSRAPGPGANYGYTF. In DNA, the CDR3 is TGTGCCACCAGCAGAGCACCCGGGCCTGGGGCTAACTATGGCTACACCTTC.

The chain couples TRBV5-1 to TRBJ2-1, with 9 nucleotides matching TRBD2. The ends lost 7 bases at V and 9 bases at J; junction bases unmatched: 11. Looked up from germline, CDR1 is SGHRS and CDR2 is YFSETQ. The CDR3 extends over 14 amino acids. CDR3 sequence (DNA): TGCGCCAGCCACGCCGGCGGGGGGGCCGGTGAGCAGTTCTTC. Translated, it gives CASHAGGGAGEQFF.

This clone was detected a few times. The chain couples TRBV29-1 to TRBJ1-2, with D possibly TRBD1 on 5 matching bases. This CDR3 comprises 11 residues. Germline values: CDR1 SQVTM, CDR2 ANQGSEA. The CDR3 spells CISRDAYGYTF. CDR3 in DNA: TGCATCAGCAGGGATGCCTATGGCTACACCTTC.

This sequence joins TRBV19 and TRBJ2-7; 8 nucleotides line up with TRBD1. J lost 3 bases, V lost 5 bases, and 12 bases had no gene match. This CDR3 comprises 16 residues. Per germline, CDR1 LNHDA and CDR2 SQIVND (reference sequence). The CDR3 DNA reads TGTGCCAGTAGTCTTGGAACCGGGACAGGCCGCTACGAGCAGTACTTC. The encoded protein is CASSLGTGTGRYEQYF.

The V gene is TRBV7-2, the J gene TRBJ2-7; D unclear. Trimming shortened V by 3 bases and J by 2 bases, and 14 bases separated the two germline ends. The CDR3 runs to 15 residues. Per the germline V gene, CDR1 is SGHTA and CDR2 is FQGNSA. CDR3 sequence reads: CASSFQVLQTYEQYF. The CDR3 coding sequence is TGTGCCAGCAGCTTTCAGGTTCTTCAAACCTACGAGCAGTACTTC. Full variable domain (outside the CDR3, taken from reference TRBV7-2 and TRBJ2-7): GAGVSQSPSNKVTEKGKDVELRCDPISGHTALYWYRQSLGQGLEFLIYFQGNSAPDKSGLPSDRFSAERTGGSVSTLTIQRTQQEDSAVYLCASSFQVLQTYEQYFGPGTRLTVT.

This clone was detected a few times. The CDR3 sequence is CASSFLGGRLDGYTF. CDR3 nucleotides: TGTGCCAGCAGCTTCTTGGGGGGGCGCTTAGATGGCTACACCTTC. The chain has TRBV5-4 and TRBJ1-2; possibly TRBD1 for D (6 bases). The germline V gene encodes CDR1 SGHNT and CDR2 YYREEE (reference sequence). The ends were cut back, 2 bases at V and 6 bases at J, with 17 bases in the middle. The CDR3 extends over 15 amino acids.

This clone was seen a single time. This CDR3 is also generated by other DNA sequences in the sample. The chain employs TRBV20-1 and TRBJ2-1, with D unclear. The V end lost 3 bases, the J end lost 7 bases, and 7 bases lay between the germline ends. The length of the CDR3 is 11 residues. Germline lookup yields CDR1 DFQATT and CDR2 SNEGSKA (reference sequence). The chain's CDR3 is CSASNGNEQFF. DNA of the CDR3: TGCAGTGCTAGCAACGGTAATGAGCAGTTCTTC.

The V gene is TRBV10-3, the J gene TRBJ1-1; D is ambiguous. CDR3 length: 13 residues. V was trimmed by 2 bases and J by 1 base, leaving 5 bases between them. CDR1 ENHRY and CDR2 SYGVKD come from the germline V gene. CDR3 in amino acids: CAISEGENTEAFF. The CDR3 DNA follows: TGTGCCATCAGTGAGGGAGAGAACACTGAAGCTTTCTTT.

CDR3 region: CASSFRKGANYGYTF. The CDR3 DNA is TGTGCCAGCAGCTTTCGGAAAGGAGCTAACTATGGCTACACCTTC. V gene TRBV13 combines with J gene TRBJ1-2; D is undetermined. The germline gives CDR1 PRHDT, CDR2 FYEKMQ (reference sequence). Deletions cut 3 bases from V and 0 bases from J, with 11 bases between. The CDR3 is 15 amino acids.

The V and J genes are TRBV5-6 and TRBJ1-3; unclear D gene. V shed 5 bases and J shed 0 bases, with 9 bases lying between them. The CDR3 covers 14 residues. From germline, CDR1 is SGHDT and CDR2 YYEEEE. In DNA, the CDR3 is TGTGCCAGCAGGAGACTGGACTCTGGAAACACCATATATTTT. Translated, it gives CASRRLDSGNTIYF.

Only one count was recorded for this clone. This chain joins TRBV7-2 and TRBJ2-1; 7 bases map to TRBD2. The CDR3 sequence is 12 residues long. Germline V gene data show CDR1 as SGHTA and CDR2 as FQGNSA. Unmatched junction bases numbered 5, after V lost 6 bases and J lost 9 bases. CDR3 sequence (DNA): TGTGCCAGCAGTCCTACTAGCGCTGAGCAGTTCTTC. This gives the protein CASSPTSAEQFF.

This chain connects TRBV5-6 to TRBJ2-1; no definite D call. Germline V gene lookup returns CDR1 SGHDT and CDR2 YYEEEE. The germline V and J ends were trimmed by 2 bases and 0 bases, with 18 bases remaining between them. The CDR3 contains 18 residues. The CDR3 DNA reads TGTGCCAGCAGCTTTTTATCCGTTAGCCCAGGCTCCTACAATGAGCAGTTCTTC. Amino acid sequence: CASSFLSVSPGSYNEQFF.

The chain couples TRBV2 to TRBJ2-5; TRBD2 aligns across 14 bases. Looked up from germline, CDR1 is SNHLY and CDR2 is FYNNEI. With 7 bases clipped from V and 2 bases from J, the junction kept 3 bases outside the gene matches. The CDR3 contains 15 residues. The CDR3 protein is CASNGLAGGQETQYF. CDR3 in DNA: TGTGCCAGCAACGGACTAGCGGGGGGACAAGAGACCCAGTACTTC.

The rearrangement links TRBV19 to TRBJ2-5; tentatively, D is TRBD2 (5 bases). The V end lost 5 bases, the J end lost 0 bases, and 19 bases lay between the germline ends. The CDR3 totals 17 residues. Germline CDR1 LNHDA, CDR2 SQIVND (reference sequence). CDR3 residues: CASSPHGGRGYQETQYF. CDR3 in DNA: TGTGCCAGTAGTCCCCATGGAGGCCGGGGTTACCAAGAGACCCAGTACTTC.

The rearrangement uses TRBV5-1 and TRBJ2-5, with a weak D call TRBD1 (5 bases). V lost 0 bases and J 3 bases, leaving 9 bases between the germline ends. Per germline, CDR1 SGHRS and CDR2 YFSETQ. This CDR3 comprises 14 residues. CDR3 sequence: CASSLDQGEETQYF. The CDR3 DNA follows: TGCGCCAGCAGCTTGGATCAGGGTGAAGAGACCCAGTACTTC.

J is TRBJ2-3 and V is TRBV30; 13 bases are shared with TRBD2. CDR3 size: 14 residues. V shed 2 bases, J shed 8 bases, and the junction held 4 bases outside the gene matches. The germline gives CDR1 GTSNPN, CDR2 SVGIG (reference sequence). This CDR3 reads CAWSPGTSGTTQYF. CDR3 nucleotides: TGTGCCTGGAGTCCAGGGACTAGCGGGACTACGCAGTATTTT. The full variable domain, its missing parts supplied by reference TRBV30 and TRBJ2-3, is SQTIHQWPATLVQPVGSPLSLECTVEGTSNPNLYWYRQAAGRGLQLLFYSVGIGQISSEVPQNLSASRPQDRQFILSSKKLLLSDSGFYLCAWSPGTSGTTQYFGPGTRLTVL.

The J gene is TRBJ1-5, the V gene TRBV5-1, with D perhaps TRBD1 (6 bases). Germline V lookup: CDR1 SGHRS, CDR2 YFSETQ. The V gene lost 1 base and the J gene lost 5 bases, with 10 bases spanning the gap. The CDR3 contains 14 residues. CDR3 in DNA: TGCGCCAGCAGCTTGAGGGGGATGGATCAGCCCCAGCATTTT. It codes for CASSLRGMDQPQHF.

The chain recombines TRBV29-1 with TRBJ2-7; D gene ambiguous. The CDR3 contains 11 residues. The V gene lost 0 bases and the J gene lost 0 bases, with 0 bases spanning the gap. Germline CDR1 and CDR2: SQVTM and ANQGSEA. The CDR3 DNA reads TGCAGCGTTGAAGACTCCTACGAGCAGTACTTC. It codes for CSVEDSYEQYF.

J is TRBJ1-1 and V is TRBV5-5; D not certain. V was trimmed by 4 bases and J by 4 bases, leaving 14 bases between them. The CDR3 contains 14 residues. Germline loops: CDR1 SGHKS, CDR2 YYEKEE (reference sequence). The DNA for the CDR3 is TGTGCCAGCAGCCCGCTACTCTGGGGCACTGAAGCTTTCTTT. This gives the protein CASSPLLWGTEAFF. Filled out from reference TRBV5-5 and TRBJ1-1, the complete variable domain reads DAGVTQSPTHLIKTRGQQVTLRCSPISGHKSVSWYQQVLGQGPQFIFQYYEKEERGRGNFPDRFSARQFPNYSSELNVNALLLGDSALYLCASSPLLWGTEAFFGQGTRLTVV.

The chain is built from TRBV11-3 and TRBJ1-1; D is unclear. The V end lost 0 bases, the J end lost 1 base, and 3 bases lay between the germline ends. This CDR3 is built from 13 residues. Germline lookup yields CDR1 SGHNT and CDR2 YENEEA. The CDR3 protein is CASSLEENTEAFF. In DNA, the CDR3 is TGTGCCAGCAGCTTAGAGGAGAACACTGAAGCTTTCTTT.

The chain combines TRBV27 with TRBJ2-5, with D possibly being TRBD2 (7 bases). The CDR3 totals 14 residues. Germline lookup yields CDR1 MNHEY and CDR2 SMNVEV (reference sequence). The ends were cut back, 10 bases at V and 4 bases at J, with 19 bases in the middle. The CDR3 region is CATGGRGFPETQYF. In nucleotides, the CDR3 is TGTGCCACCGGGGGGCGAGGTTTTCCAGAGACCCAGTACTTC.

The rearrangement joins TRBV5-4 to TRBJ1-2, with 9 nucleotides matching TRBD1. The junction had 4 bases not matched to a gene; V was cut back by 0 bases and J by 1 base. The CDR3 has 16 amino acids. Germline V lookup: CDR1 SGHNT, CDR2 YYREEE (reference sequence). CDR3: CASSLGVGQGNYGYTF. CDR3 nucleotide sequence: TGTGCCAGCAGCTTGGGCGTGGGACAGGGTAACTATGGCTACACCTTC.

This chain connects TRBV27 to TRBJ2-7; D is unresolved. Per the germline V gene, CDR1 is MNHEY and CDR2 is SMNVEV (reference sequence). Trimming took 6 bases from V and 8 from J, leaving 11 bases between them. The CDR3 spans 11 residues. CDR3 sequence: CASSRAGKQYF. In DNA form, the CDR3 reads TGTGCCAGCAGCCGAGCTGGGAAGCAGTACTTC.

The rearrangement links TRBV7-9 to TRBJ1-5; a weak D match, TRBD1 (6 bases). Germline lookup yields CDR1 SEHNR and CDR2 FQNEAQ (reference sequence). V was shortened by 5 bases and J by 4 bases, with 15 bases between the two germline ends. The length of the CDR3 is 15 residues. The CDR3 reads CASSRREDRNQPQHF. The CDR3 bases are TGTGCCAGCAGCCGACGAGAAGACAGGAATCAGCCCCAGCATTTT.

This CDR3 is CASSNRGNTEAFF. The CDR3 nucleotides are TGTGCCAGCAGTAACAGGGGGAACACTGAAGCTTTCTTT. The chain is built from TRBV6-5 and TRBJ1-1; TRBD1 matches at 7 bases. The V gene end was trimmed by 5 bases and the J gene end by 1 base; junction bases not matched to a gene: 1. Germline V lookup: CDR1 MNHEY, CDR2 SVGAGI. The CDR3 is 13 residues long.

This chain joins TRBV6-4 and TRBJ2-3; 11 bases are a match to TRBD2. Per the germline V gene, CDR1 is MRHNA and CDR2 is SNTAGT. The CDR3 length is 15 residues. V was pared by 3 bases and J by 2 bases, with 1 base of the junction left unmatched. Here the CDR3 reads CASSELAGDTDTQYF. The CDR3 nucleotides are TGTGCCAGCAGTGAACTAGCGGGAGACACAGATACGCAGTATTTT.

This clone has a single count. V usage is TRBV19 and J usage is TRBJ2-5, with D perhaps being TRBD1 or TRBD2 (5 bases each). Germline assignment: CDR1 LNHDA and CDR2 SQIVND (reference sequence). The length of the CDR3 is 14 residues. Trimming stripped 3 bases from V and 5 bases from J, with 13 bases between. CDR3 amino acids: CASSMMGVGETQYF. CDR3 in DNA: TGTGCCAGTAGTATGATGGGGGTCGGGGAGACCCAGTACTTC.

CDR3: CASRGSGGSNQPQHF. Here the CDR3 DNA reads TGTGCCAGCAGAGGAAGTGGTGGAAGCAATCAGCCCCAGCATTTT. The chain uses TRBV28 and TRBJ1-5, with unresolved D. Germline-derived CDR1 and CDR2 are MDHEN and SYDVKM. V was clipped by 6 bases and J by 1 base, with 13 bases between them. CDR3 length equals 15 residues. Combining the CDR3 with reference TRBV28 and TRBJ1-5 gives the whole variable domain DVKVTQSSRYLVKRTGEKVFLECVQDMDHENMFWYRQDPGLGLRLIYFSYDVKMKEKGDIPEGYSVSREKKERFSLILESASTNQTSMYLCASRGSGGSNQPQHFGDGTRLSIL.